This entry lists 28 T cell receptor beta chains sequenced from one sample in a study of Ad26.COV2.S vaccination and SARS-CoV-2 variants. Regarding treatment: over 15 received Ad26.COV2.S at low or high dose, single or two shots; a few received placebo; per-sample allocation not given. Sampling happened 63 days after the first vaccine or placebo injection. Assay: immunoSEQ multiplex PCR; the TCRdb copy retains only in-frame clones and omits some. The top ten clones hold approximately 1.9% of a sample with about 400,000 clones, around 89% of them seen once. The source was peripheral blood, collected in a trial of Ad26.COV2.S vaccine versus placebo. These receptors all come from a person between 18 and 65 years old who received the Ad26.COV2.S COVID-19 vaccine or a placebo.

This clone was found once. The CDR3 reads CASSQDLVAGVTGELFF. The DNA for the CDR3 is TGTGCCAGCAGCCAAGATCTTGTAGCGGGGGTCACCGGGGAGCTGTTTTTT. V gene TRBV4-2 combines with J gene TRBJ2-2, with TRBD2 matching 9 bases. This CDR3 spans 17 amino acids. CDR1 and CDR2 from the germline V gene are LGHNA and YNFKEQ. Trimming took 0 bases from V and 4 from J; bases not matched to a gene: 6.

The rearrangement links TRBV7-3 to TRBJ2-1, with 10 bases aligning to TRBD2. With V trimmed by 4 bases and J by 5 bases, 8 bases remained unmatched. The CDR3 sequence is 16 residues long. The germline V gene encodes CDR1 SGHTA and CDR2 FQGTGA. As DNA, the CDR3 is TGTGCCAGCAGCTATCAAGGACTAGCGGAGAACAATGAGCAGTTCTTC. Translating it yields CASSYQGLAENNEQFF.

J is TRBJ2-1 and V is TRBV2, with 13 bases lining up with TRBD2. The germline V gene encodes CDR1 SNHLY and CDR2 FYNNEI. CDR3 length: 17 amino acids. V trimming: 4 bases; J trimming: 0 bases; junction bases outside the gene matches: 3. CDR3 nucleotides: TGTGCCAGCAGTGGTAGACTAGCGGGAGGCTCCTACAATGAGCAGTTCTTC. It translates to CASSGRLAGGSYNEQFF.

CDR3 in DNA: TGTGCCAGTAGTATAGCTAGCAATCAGCCCCAGCATTTT. Its translation: CASSIASNQPQHF. V is TRBV19 and J is TRBJ1-5; D ambiguous. The V gene lost 1 base and the J gene lost 0 bases, with 1 base spanning the gap. The germline CDR1 and CDR2 sequences are LNHDA and SQIVND (reference sequence). The CDR3 is 13 amino acids.

The chain is built from TRBV30 and TRBJ2-6; D gene unclear. The CDR3 has 16 amino acids. Looked up from germline, CDR1 is GTSNPN and CDR2 is SVGIG (reference sequence). Trimming left V 4 bases short and J 0 bases short, with 13 bases between. CDR3 amino acids: CAWTGQENSGANVLTF. CDR3 nucleotides: TGTGCCTGGACGGGCCAGGAAAACTCTGGGGCCAACGTCCTGACTTTC.

This clone showed up just a few times. The V call is TRBV6-6, the J call TRBJ2-2; 9 bases fit TRBD1. V shed 2 bases, J shed 3 bases, and the junction held 1 base outside the gene matches. Germline CDR1 reads MNHNY; CDR2 reads SVGAGI (reference sequence). This CDR3 has 15 amino acids. This CDR3 reads CASSYDRGDTGELFF. The CDR3 DNA reads as TGTGCCAGCAGTTACGACAGGGGGGACACCGGGGAGCTGTTTTTT.

This clone was counted a single time. The chain uses TRBV28 and TRBJ1-1; the match to TRBD1 covers 7 bases. J was trimmed by 5 bases and V by 5 bases; bases with no gene match: 8. This CDR3 has 14 residues. Germline lookup yields CDR1 MDHEN and CDR2 SYDVKM. Written as DNA, the CDR3 is TGTGCCAGCAGTCGTTTGACAGGGCGGACTGAAGCTTTCTTT. As protein: CASSRLTGRTEAFF.

J is TRBJ2-6 and V is TRBV6-2 or TRBV6-3, with D perhaps TRBD2 (6 bases). Trimming removed 2 bases at V and 1 base at J, with 6 bases between. The CDR3 loop spans 15 amino acids. The germline V gene has CDR1 MNHEY and CDR2 SVGEGT. The CDR3 DNA is TGTGCCAGCAGTTACGGGGGGTCTGGGGCCAACGTCCTGACTTTC. Its translation is CASSYGGSGANVLTF.

The rearrangement joins TRBV14 to TRBJ1-1; 10 nucleotides agree with TRBD1. Unmatched junction bases numbered 5, after V lost 4 bases and J lost 6 bases. Germline V lookup: CDR1 SGHDN, CDR2 FVKESK. This CDR3 contains 14 residues. CDR3 sequence: CASSPLGQGAEAFF. CDR3 sequence (DNA): TGTGCCAGCAGCCCCCTCGGACAGGGGGCTGAAGCTTTCTTT.

This chain joins TRBV6-4 and TRBJ2-1, with D perhaps matching TRBD2 (6 bases). Germline CDR1 is MRHNA and CDR2 is SNTAGT. This CDR3 has 16 residues. V lost 1 base and J 3 bases, leaving 13 bases between the germline ends. The CDR3 loop reads CASSDLSRENYNEQFF. The CDR3 nucleotides are TGTGCCAGCAGTGACTTGTCCCGGGAGAACTACAATGAGCAGTTCTTC.

This rearrangement joins TRBV3-1 (or the pseudogene TRBV3-2) to TRBJ1-1, with D possibly being TRBD1 (5 bases). V gave up 3 bases and J gave up 3 bases, with 11 bases separating them. Looked up from germline, CDR1 is LGHDT and CDR2 is YNNKEL (reference sequence). The CDR3 is 14 residues long. The CDR3 sequence is CASSQGGSYTEAFF. The CDR3 DNA reads TGTGCCAGCAGCCAGGGGGGATCTTACACTGAAGCTTTCTTT.

The V call is TRBV9, the J call TRBJ2-7, with 7 positions matching TRBD1. V gave up 3 bases and J gave up 0 bases; unmatched junction bases: 18. Germline V lookup: CDR1 SGDLS, CDR2 YYNGEE. This CDR3 has 19 residues. The CDR3 sequence: CASSEGRDSAILSSYEQYF. In DNA form, the CDR3 reads TGTGCCAGCAGCGAGGGAAGGGACAGCGCCATTCTAAGCTCCTACGAGCAGTACTTC. The full variable domain, in which reference TRBV9 and TRBJ2-7 provide the parts outside the CDR3, is DSGVTQTPKHLITATGQRVTLRCSPRSGDLSVYWYQQSLDQGLQFLIQYYNGEERAKGNILERFSAQQFPDLHSELNLSSLELGDSALYFCASSEGRDSAILSSYEQYFGPGTRLTVT.

This clone has only one observation. V usage is TRBV20-1 and J usage is TRBJ2-7; a weak D match, TRBD1 (6 bases). Germline CDR1 reads DFQATT; CDR2 reads SNEGSKA (reference sequence). The CDR3 sequence is 11 residues long. V dropped 8 bases and J dropped 5 bases, with 13 bases sitting between them. The CDR3 protein is CSCLRGNEQYF. For the CDR3, the DNA is TGCAGTTGTCTCAGGGGTAACGAGCAGTACTTC.

This clone has a single count. The J gene is TRBJ2-1, the V gene TRBV2; 16 bases fit TRBD2. Per the germline V gene, CDR1 is SNHLY and CDR2 is FYNNEI. This CDR3 comprises 20 residues. Trimming at V came to 3 bases and at J to 4 bases, leaving 12 bases not matched to a gene. CDR3 bases: TGTGCCAGCAGTGATGGGGCCAACCCGGGACTAGCGGGAGGGTACAATGAGCAGTTCTTC. Amino acid sequence: CASSDGANPGLAGGYNEQFF.

The CDR3 DNA follows: TGTGCCTGGAGTTCCCCGACTAGCGGGAGGTATGAGCAGTTCTTC. Protein sequence: CAWSSPTSGRYEQFF. The chain couples TRBV30 to TRBJ2-1, with 13 positions matching TRBD2. With 2 bases clipped from V and 8 bases from J, the junction kept 6 bases outside the gene matches. The CDR3 has 15 amino acids. Germline CDR1 and CDR2: GTSNPN and SVGIG (reference sequence).

The CDR3 DNA reads as TGCGCCAGCAGCTTGGGGGGCGCCAGGGACTATGGCTACACCTTC. This codes for CASSLGGARDYGYTF. The chain employs TRBV5-1 and TRBJ1-2; TRBD1 might be the D (5 bases). The germline V gene encodes CDR1 SGHRS and CDR2 YFSETQ. This CDR3 comprises 15 residues. V lost 0 bases to trimming and J lost 3 bases, with 12 bases between them.

DNA of the CDR3: TGTGCCAGCAGCCAAGTTTACAGGAGAACTGAAGCTTTCTTT. This translates into CASSQVYRRTEAFF. The rearrangement uses TRBV14 and TRBJ1-1, with a tentative D call TRBD1 (5 bases). The CDR3 is made up of 14 amino acids. The germline gives CDR1 SGHDN, CDR2 FVKESK. V lost 1 base and J 5 bases, leaving 11 bases between the germline ends.

This clone was seen only once. The V gene is TRBV2, the J gene TRBJ2-1; D tentatively fits TRBD1 or TRBD2 (5 bases each). Looked up from germline, CDR1 is SNHLY and CDR2 is FYNNEI. The CDR3 is 14 residues long. The V and J ends lost 7 bases and 2 bases respectively, with 12 bases between them. CDR3 bases: TGTGCCAGCAAGGGGACCCTAGCCTACAATGAGCAGTTCTTC. It specifies CASKGTLAYNEQFF.

The chain uses TRBV28 and TRBJ2-2; 8 nucleotides align to TRBD2. Trimming removed 4 bases from V and 4 bases from J; junction bases left unmatched: 8. The CDR3 totals 16 residues. CDR1 and CDR2 from the germline V gene are MDHEN and SYDVKM. CDR3 amino acids: CASSSPRGVGTGELFF. Here the CDR3 DNA reads TGTGCCAGCAGTTCCCCGCGGGGGGTAGGCACCGGGGAGCTGTTTTTT.

This chain uses TRBV14 with TRBJ2-3; 13 bases are a match to TRBD2. Unmatched junction bases numbered 16, after V lost 1 base and J lost 6 bases. This CDR3 is built from 20 residues. Germline V gene sequence: CDR1 SGHDN, CDR2 FVKESK. The CDR3 region has the DNA TGTGCCAGCAGCCAAGGAAGGACAACGGTGACTAGCGGGAGGTGGGATACGCAGTATTTT. Its protein product is CASSQGRTTVTSGRWDTQYF.

V is TRBV19 and J is TRBJ1-5, with D possibly matching TRBD1 (5 bases). The CDR3 is 15 residues long. Between the trimmed V and J ends, which lost 4 bases and 3 bases, there was a span of 13 bases. Germline V CDR1 and CDR2: LNHDA, SQIVND (reference sequence). DNA of the CDR3: TGTGCCAGTAGTAAGAGGGACGGATACAATCAGCCCCAGCATTTT. It specifies CASSKRDGYNQPQHF.

The chain links TRBV3-1 (or the pseudogene TRBV3-2) to TRBJ2-6, with 11 bases aligning to TRBD2. The V and J ends lost 4 bases and 0 bases, in that order; junction bases with no gene match: 8. Germline lookup yields CDR1 LGHDT and CDR2 YNNKEL (reference sequence). The CDR3 contains 19 residues. DNA of the CDR3: TGTGCCAGCAGCCCCTATCGACTAGCGGGATCCTCTGGGGCCAACGTCCTGACTTTC. Encoded protein: CASSPYRLAGSSGANVLTF.

The V call is TRBV12-3 or TRBV12-4, the J call TRBJ2-7; weak D call: TRBD1 (6 bases). The CDR3 consists of 12 residues. V lost 6 bases to trimming and J lost 9 bases, with 15 bases between them. The CDR3 nucleotides read TGTGCCAGCAGCTTGAACAGGGATACGCAGTACTTC. It translates to CASSLNRDTQYF.

The V and J genes are TRBV5-6 and TRBJ2-2; D not certain. CDR1 is SGHDT, CDR2 YYEEEE, per germline. CDR3 length: 15 amino acids. Trimming took 1 base from V and 0 from J, leaving 7 bases between them. The CDR3 DNA is TGTGCCAGCAGCTTGCTTGGGCCGAACACCGGGGAGCTGTTTTTT. It encodes CASSLLGPNTGELFF.

There are a few counts of this clone. V and J are TRBV11-1 and TRBJ2-7, with TRBD1 identical over 12 bases. Germline values: CDR1 SGHAT, CDR2 FQDESV (reference sequence). V shed 2 bases, J shed 7 bases, and the junction held 6 bases outside the gene matches. CDR3 length: 15 amino acids. CDR3 protein: CASSLPGQGAYEQYF. The CDR3 nucleotides read TGTGCCAGCAGCTTACCGGGACAGGGGGCTTATGAGCAGTACTTC.

V and J are TRBV7-9 and TRBJ2-6; 10 nucleotides match TRBD1. V was clipped by 5 bases and J by 4 bases; unmatched bases: 8. The CDR3 has 17 amino acids. Germline V gene lookup returns CDR1 SEHNR and CDR2 FQNEAQ (reference sequence). The CDR3 coding sequence is TGTGCCAGCAGCAACTCGGGACAGGGGCTGGGGGCCAACGTCCTGACTTTC. Translated, it gives CASSNSGQGLGANVLTF.

The chain recombines TRBV28 with TRBJ1-6, with D possibly being TRBD1 (5 bases). V shed 6 bases and J shed 3 bases, with 15 bases lying between them. The CDR3 sequence is 16 residues long. Germline CDR1 MDHEN, CDR2 SYDVKM. The CDR3 sequence: CASRPGGGFYNSPLHF. CDR3 bases: TGTGCCAGCAGACCCGGCGGGGGGTTCTATAATTCACCCCTCCACTTT. Full variable domain (rest looked up from reference TRBV28 and TRBJ1-6): DVKVTQSSRYLVKRTGEKVFLECVQDMDHENMFWYRQDPGLGLRLIYFSYDVKMKEKGDIPEGYSVSREKKERFSLILESASTNQTSMYLCASRPGGGFYNSPLHFGNGTRLTVT.

The V call is TRBV24-1, the J call TRBJ2-1, with D maybe TRBD1 (7 bases). The length of the CDR3 is 14 residues. V was shortened by 1 base and J by 8 bases, with 11 bases between the two germline ends. Germline V gene sequence: CDR1 KGHDR, CDR2 SFDVKD. CDR3 amino acids: CATSDLRRGHEQFF. For the CDR3, the DNA is TGTGCCACCAGTGATTTAAGGAGGGGGCATGAGCAGTTCTTC.